The 10 T cell receptor beta chains given below trace back to one sample, sequenced in a study of molecular identifiers for immune sequencing clone quantification (dated 2018 in TCRdb). Libraries were built with PCR. Sequencing instrument: NextSeq 500. TCRdb applied fastp at Q25 and MiXCR to the public reads, then kept only in-frame beta chains. Each CDR3 protein gets just one entry, which takes the most common genes and DNA from the rows behind it. Here the sample has a few hundred thousand distinct CDR3 sequences; 24% occur a single time. In total, the top ten clones hold 0.65% to 0.95% of the sample. The specimen was naive CD8+ T cells from blood, with Jurkat cell RNA spiked in. Per the publication, the cell subset or site label means: FACS-sorted CD8+CD4-CCR7+CD45RA+ naive T cells. These receptor sequences come from a human donor in good health. Some libraries in this study had Jurkat cell RNA spiked in.

This clonotype was observed a handful of times. The chain has TRBV27 and TRBJ1-1, with TRBD1 as a possible D gene (6 bases). Per the germline V gene, CDR1 is MNHEY and CDR2 is SMNVEV (reference sequence). V lost 5 bases and J lost 1, with 17 bases in between. The CDR3 is 16 amino acids. The CDR3 region is CASSRGYGQKNTEAFF. The CDR3, as DNA: TGTGCCAGCAGTCGGGGGTACGGACAGAAGAACACTGAAGCTTTCTTT.

The chain has TRBV2 and TRBJ2-2; TRBD1 might be the D (6 bases). This CDR3 has 16 amino acids. In germline, CDR1 is SNHLY, CDR2 FYNNEI. V lost 5 bases and J lost 6, with 19 bases in between. CDR3 loop: CASSLQWGLNPGELFF. As DNA, the CDR3 is TGTGCCAGCAGTTTACAGTGGGGGCTAAACCCCGGGGAGCTGTTTTTT.

With regard to this clonotype: This clone may be a read error of a much larger clone one base away. The chain uses TRBV5-1 and TRBJ1-1, with D perhaps TRBD1 (6 bases). This CDR3 has 13 residues. Trimming removed 2 bases at V and 10 bases at J, with 15 bases between. Germline CDR1 is SGHRS and CDR2 is YFSETQ. DNA of the CDR3: TGCGCCAGCAGCTTTTCGGACAGCCGTGCAGCTTTCTTT. Translation gives CASSFSDSRAAFF. The full variable domain, with the rest looked up from reference TRBV5-1 and TRBJ1-1, is KAGVTQTPRYLIKTRGQQVTLSCSPISGHRSVSWYQQTPGQGLQFLFEYFSETQRNKGNFPGRFSGRQFSNSRSEMNVSTLELGDSALYLCASSFSDSRAAFFGQGTRLTVV.

This clonotype has a count of ten or more. In nucleotides, the CDR3 is TGTGCCAGCAGTGAAGATCAAACAGCGAACCCTTTTGAAGCTTTCTTT. It translates to CASSEDQTANPFEAFF. This chain joins TRBV2 and TRBJ1-1; D is unresolved. The ends were cut back, 1 base at V and 7 bases at J, with 19 bases in the middle. From germline, CDR1 is SNHLY and CDR2 FYNNEI. This CDR3 comprises 16 residues. Variable domain in full (rest from reference TRBV2 and TRBJ1-1): EPEVTQTPSHQVTQMGQEVILRCVPISNHLYFYWYRQILGQKVEFLVSFYNNEISEKSEIFDDQFSVERPDGSNFTLKIRSTKLEDSAMYFCASSEDQTANPFEAFFGQGTRLTVV.

A few counts support this clonotype. One end of the junction fails to match germline, which may point to a read error. The V and J genes are TRBV15 and TRBJ1-6; 7 bases match TRBD1. The CDR3 has 15 residues. The germline V gene encodes CDR1 LNHNV and CDR2 YYDKDF (reference sequence). The CDR3 sequence is CATSSLRDRDSPLPF. The CDR3 DNA reads TGTGCCACCAGCAGCCTCCGAGACAGGGATTCACCCCTCCCCTTT. The full variable domain, rest sourced from reference TRBV15 and TRBJ1-6, is DAMVIQNPRYQVTQFGKPVTLSCSQTLNHNVMYWYQQKSSQAPKLLFHYYDKDFNNEADTPDNFQSRRPNTSFCFLDIRSPGLGDTAMYLCATSSLRDRDSPLPFGNGTRLTVT.

Regarding this clonotype: Because the CDR3 is missing its conserved closing phenylalanine or tryptophan, this is likely a read error. This rearrangement joins TRBV6-5 to TRBJ2-3; no definite D call. The CDR3 totals 14 residues. V was pared by 2 bases and J by 3 bases, with 9 bases between. Germline loops: CDR1 MNHEY, CDR2 SVGAGI. The CDR3 spells CASSYGEVTDTQYI. In DNA, the CDR3 is TGTGCCAGCAGTTACGGAGAAGTGACAGATACGCAGTATATT.

In the case of this clonotype: Germline and junction disagree at one end, which may indicate a read error. The V and J genes are TRBV20-1 and TRBJ1-4, with D tentatively TRBD1 (6 bases). The CDR3 loop spans 14 amino acids. Germline values: CDR1 DFQATT, CDR2 SNEGSKA (reference sequence). The CDR3 DNA reads as TGCGGTGCTAAAGGGGAGGGGGTGATGGAAAAACTGTTTTTT. Protein sequence: CGAKGEGVMEKLFF.

The chain links TRBV7-2 to TRBJ2-7; the D gene is possibly TRBD1 (6 bases). Germline CDR1 and CDR2: SGHTA and FQGNSA. Trimming removed 4 bases from V and 5 bases from J, with 18 bases in between. The CDR3 extends over 15 amino acids. The CDR3 is CASSSGPSGVHEQYF. For the CDR3, the DNA is TGTGCCAGCAGCTCGGGGCCTTCAGGGGTCCACGAGCAGTACTTC.

At least ten counts were recorded for this clonotype. This chain connects TRBV20-1 to TRBJ1-1; D not resolved. This CDR3 is 14 amino acids long. CDR1 and CDR2 (germline): DFQATT, SNEGSKA (reference sequence). Trimming removed 0 bases from V and 2 bases from J, with 10 bases in between. CDR3 bases: TGCAGTGCTAGAGATCGAGTTTTAAACACTGAAGCTTTCTTT. Protein sequence: CSARDRVLNTEAFF.

This clonotype was recorded many times. This chain links TRBV7-2 with TRBJ1-1; the D is unclear. Germline V gene sequence: CDR1 SGHTA, CDR2 FQGNSA. The CDR3 sequence is 11 residues long. The V and J ends lost 0 bases and 8 bases respectively, with 4 bases between them. In nucleotides, the CDR3 is TGTGCCAGCAGCTTAGCAGTGGAAGCTTTCTTT. Its translation is CASSLAVEAFF.